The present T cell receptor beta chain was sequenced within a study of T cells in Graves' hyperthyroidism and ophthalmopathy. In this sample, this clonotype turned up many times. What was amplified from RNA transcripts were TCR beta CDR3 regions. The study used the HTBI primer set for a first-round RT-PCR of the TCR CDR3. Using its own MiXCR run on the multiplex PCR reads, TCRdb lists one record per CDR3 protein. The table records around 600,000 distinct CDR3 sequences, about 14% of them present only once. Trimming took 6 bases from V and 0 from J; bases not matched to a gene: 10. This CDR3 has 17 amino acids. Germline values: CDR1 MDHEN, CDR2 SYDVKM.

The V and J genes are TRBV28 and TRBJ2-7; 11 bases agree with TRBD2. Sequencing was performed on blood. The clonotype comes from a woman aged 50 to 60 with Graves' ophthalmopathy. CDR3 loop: CASRLAGAPRSSYEQYF. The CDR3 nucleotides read TGTGCCAGCAGACTAGCGGGAGCGCCCCGGAGCTCCTACGAGCAGTACTTC.